This TCR beta chain was sequenced for a study of T cell responses to AZD1222 COVID-19 vaccine. Clones were sequenced by immunoSEQ multiplex PCR, and TCRdb holds only the in-frame ones, with some missing. The sample has approximately 200,000 clones, roughly 92% seen once; the top ten hold around 3.6%. Study-level results: Dominant CD4 TCR responses targeted spike regions 160-218 and 743-854. Sampling that yielded the repertoires occurred only after the peak T cell response. An increase in Spike-specific TCR breadth and depth was observed after two AZD1222 doses. Females outnumbered males among donors, who were mostly white British; clonal diversity was possibly underestimated.

The V end was cut by 3 bases, the J end by 6 bases, with 12 bases between. CDR3 length: 13 residues. In germline, CDR1 is MNHNS, CDR2 SASEGT. Of note for this clone: The antigen remains undetermined.

The gene calls are TRBV6-1 and TRBJ2-7; D gene uncertain. The sample here was peripheral blood, taken 28 days after the second AZD1222 dose. This TCR came from an adult who received the AZD1222 COVID-19 vaccine. The CDR3: CASSDDWSTEQYF. CDR3 DNA sequence: TGTGCCAGCAGTGACGACTGGTCCACCGAGCAGTACTTC.